This T cell receptor (beta chain) is from a study of tumor-infiltrating lymphocytes in oesophageal squamous cell carcinoma. TCRdb reprocessed the PCR reads via MiXCR and lists one record per CDR3 protein. The sample carries roughly 21,000 distinct CDR3 sequences, about two fifths recorded once. The receptor comes from a male donor with esophageal squamous cell carcinoma. The sequencing sample was made of esophageal tumor tissue.

The CDR3 sequence is CASKRSRAGVAFF. The CDR3 nucleotides are TGTGCCAGCAAAAGGAGCAGGGCGGGGGTAGCTTTCTTT. The chain recombines TRBV6-2 or TRBV6-3 with TRBJ2-3, with D tentatively TRBD1 (5 bases). The J call is uncertain, as TRBJ1-1 better fits the DNA end. CDR3 length: 13 amino acids. Germline V CDR1 and CDR2: MNHEY, SVGEGT.